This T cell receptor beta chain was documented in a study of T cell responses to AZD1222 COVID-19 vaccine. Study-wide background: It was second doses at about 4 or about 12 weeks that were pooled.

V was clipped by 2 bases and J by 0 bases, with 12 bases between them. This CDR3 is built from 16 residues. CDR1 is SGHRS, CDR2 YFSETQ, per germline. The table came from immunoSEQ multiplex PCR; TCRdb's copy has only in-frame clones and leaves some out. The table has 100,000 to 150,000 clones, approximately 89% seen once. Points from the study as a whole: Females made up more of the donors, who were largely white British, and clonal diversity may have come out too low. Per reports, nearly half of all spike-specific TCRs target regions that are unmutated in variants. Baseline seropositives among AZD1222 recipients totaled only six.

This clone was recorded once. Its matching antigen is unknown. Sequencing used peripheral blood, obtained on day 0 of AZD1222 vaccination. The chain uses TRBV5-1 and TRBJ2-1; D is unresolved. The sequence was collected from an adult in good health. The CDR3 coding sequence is TGCGCCAGCAGCTTAGGGCTTTCAAGCTCCTACAATGAGCAGTTCTTC. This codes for CASSLGLSSSYNEQFF.